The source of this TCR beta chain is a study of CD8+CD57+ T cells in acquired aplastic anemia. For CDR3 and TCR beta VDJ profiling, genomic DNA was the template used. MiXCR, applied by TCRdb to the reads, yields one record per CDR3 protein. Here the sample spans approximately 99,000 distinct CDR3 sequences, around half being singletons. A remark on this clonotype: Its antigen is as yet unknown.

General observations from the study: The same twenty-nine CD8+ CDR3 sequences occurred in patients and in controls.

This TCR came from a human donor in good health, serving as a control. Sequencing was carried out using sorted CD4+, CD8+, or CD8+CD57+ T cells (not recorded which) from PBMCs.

The CDR3 spells CASSISGTGKNIQYF. The CDR3 DNA reads as TGTGCCAGTAGTATCTCCGGGACAGGGAAAAACATTCAGTACTTC. The V and J genes are TRBV19 and TRBJ2-4; 9 positions match TRBD1. Germline assignment: CDR1 LNHDA and CDR2 SQIVND (reference sequence). The V and J ends lost 3 bases and 4 bases, in that order; junction bases with no gene match: 4. The CDR3 spans 15 residues.